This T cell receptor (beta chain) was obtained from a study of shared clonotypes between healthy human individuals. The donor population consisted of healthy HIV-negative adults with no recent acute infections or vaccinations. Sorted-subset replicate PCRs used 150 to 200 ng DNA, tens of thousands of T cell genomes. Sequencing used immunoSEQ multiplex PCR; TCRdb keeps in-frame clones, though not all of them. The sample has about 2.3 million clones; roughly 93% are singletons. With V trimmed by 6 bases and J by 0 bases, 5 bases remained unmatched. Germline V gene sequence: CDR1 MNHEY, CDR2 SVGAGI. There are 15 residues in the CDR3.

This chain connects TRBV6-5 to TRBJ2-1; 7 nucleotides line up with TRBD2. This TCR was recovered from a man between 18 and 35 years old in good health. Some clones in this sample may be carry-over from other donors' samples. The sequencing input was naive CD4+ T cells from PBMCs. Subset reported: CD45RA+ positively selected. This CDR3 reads CASSPGGTSYNEQFF. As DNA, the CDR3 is TGTGCCAGCAGCCCCGGGGGGACCTCCTACAATGAGCAGTTCTTC.